The clone carrying this T cell receptor beta chain was observed once. From germline, CDR1 is SGHKS and CDR2 YYEKEE (reference sequence). The CDR3 is 17 amino acids. V was clipped by 0 bases and J by 6 bases, with 20 bases between them. This sample is part of a study of blood T cell repertoires in COVID-19. Whole-study context: Both acute and convalescent COVID-19 samples were obtained from the United States, Italy and Spain.

Original methodology: Reference gene primer amplification gave estimated nucleated cell counts. Repertoires were generated with immunoSEQ multiplex PCR, while TCRdb's copy carries only in-frame clones and drops some. V and J calls and clone size follow that table, whereas D and trimming were derived from the DNA. The sample records more than 70,000 clones, around 83% being singletons. The V and J genes are TRBV5-5 and TRBJ2-3; a possible D gene is TRBD1 (6 bases). The sample taken for sequencing was peripheral blood. The receptor comes from a human donor in a cohort sampled during active COVID-19. CDR3 loop: CASSLAGGDTGPDTQYF. The CDR3 coding sequence is TGTGCCAGCAGCTTGGCCGGTGGGGACACAGGACCGGATACGCAGTATTTT.